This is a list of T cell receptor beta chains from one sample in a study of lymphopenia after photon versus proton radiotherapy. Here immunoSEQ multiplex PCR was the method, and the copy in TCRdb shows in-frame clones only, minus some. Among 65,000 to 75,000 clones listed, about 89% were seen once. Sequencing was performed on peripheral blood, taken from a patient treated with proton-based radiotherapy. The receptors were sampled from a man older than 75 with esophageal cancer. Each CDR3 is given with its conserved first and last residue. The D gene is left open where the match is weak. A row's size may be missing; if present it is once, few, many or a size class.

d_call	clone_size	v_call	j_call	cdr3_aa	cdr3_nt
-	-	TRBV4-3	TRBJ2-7	CASSQDMWGYEQYF	TGCGCCAGCAGCCAAGATATGTGGGGGTACGAGCAGTACTTC
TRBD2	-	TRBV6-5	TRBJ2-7	CASTVAGTDEQYF	TGTGCCAGCACCGTAGCGGGGACGGACGAGCAGTACTTC
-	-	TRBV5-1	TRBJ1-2	CASSLEGGITGGYTF	TGCGCCAGCAGCTTGGAGGGCGGCATAACGGGAGGCTACACCTTC
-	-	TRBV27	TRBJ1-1	CASSLWGGLNTEAFF	TGTGCCAGCAGTTTATGGGGTGGGCTGAACACTGAAGCTTTCTTT
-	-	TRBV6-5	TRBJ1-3	CASIELPSGNTIYF	TGTGCCAGCATAGAGTTACCCTCTGGAAACACCATATATTTT
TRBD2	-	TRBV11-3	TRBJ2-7	CASSRGAGLGFEQYF	TGTGCCAGCAGTCGCGGCGCCGGACTAGGTTTCGAGCAGTACTTC
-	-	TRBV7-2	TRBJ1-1	CASSSLINHAFF	TGTGCCAGCAGCTCCTTAATCAACCATGCTTTCTTT
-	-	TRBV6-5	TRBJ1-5	CASRTGYNQPQHF	TGTGCCAGCAGAACAGGATACAATCAGCCCCAGCATTTT
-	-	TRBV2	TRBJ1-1	CASSAQGLNTEAFF	TGTGCCAGCAGTGCCCAGGGGCTGAACACTGAAGCTTTCTTT
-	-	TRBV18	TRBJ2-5	CASSQPGGGKETQYF	TGTGCCAGCTCACAGCCCGGAGGGGGAAAAGAGACCCAGTACTTC
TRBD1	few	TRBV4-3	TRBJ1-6	CASSRTGHNSPLHF	TGCGCCAGCAGCCGGACAGGACATAATTCACCCCTCCACTTT
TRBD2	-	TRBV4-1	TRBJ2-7	CASSQSGNSYEQYF	TGCGCCAGCAGCCAGAGCGGGAACTCCTACGAGCAGTACTTC
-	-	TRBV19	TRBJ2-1	CASSIDRGSASYNEQFF	TGTGCCAGTAGTATAGACCGGGGGAGTGCGTCCTACAATGAGCAGTTCTTC
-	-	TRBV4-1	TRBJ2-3	CASSQGSGSTDTQYF	TGCGCCAGCAGCCAAGGGTCGGGGAGCACAGATACGCAGTATTTT
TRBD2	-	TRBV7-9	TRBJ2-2	CASSSSSWSSGSGNGELFF	TGTGCCAGCAGCTCCTCTTCGTGGAGTAGCGGGAGTGGTAACGGGGAGCTGTTTTTT
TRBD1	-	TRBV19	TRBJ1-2	CASSNRDSFFYGYTF	TGTGCCAGTAGTAACCGGGACAGCTTTTTCTATGGCTACACCTTC
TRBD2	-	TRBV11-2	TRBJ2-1	CASSLGGVYNEQFF	TGTGCCAGCAGCTTGGGGGGGGTCTACAATGAGCAGTTCTTC
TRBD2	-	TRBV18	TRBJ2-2	CASSPGLAGVNTGELFF	TGTGCCAGCTCACCGGGGCTAGCGGGAGTGAACACCGGGGAGCTGTTTTTT